This T cell receptor (beta chain) was found in a study of graft-versus-host responses after intestinal transplantation. Details on this clone: Its specificity is unknown.

Here immunoSEQ multiplex PCR was the method, and the copy in TCRdb shows in-frame clones only, minus some. The data contain about 41,000 clones, approximately 96% of them seen just once; the ten biggest clones take up roughly 0.58%. This CDR3 is built from 14 residues. V dropped 4 bases and J dropped 2; count of bases not matched to a gene: 5. Germline CDR1 and CDR2: SGHAT and FQNNGV. The source was unstimulated CD8+ T cells sorted from spleen or lymph node cells, collected before transplant. The clonotype comes from a human donor who was the organ donor for an intestinal transplant. The chain links TRBV11-2 to TRBJ2-7; 7 bases match TRBD2. CDR3: CASSSPGLAYEQYF. Written as DNA, the CDR3 is TGTGCCAGCAGCTCCCCAGGACTAGCCTACGAGCAGTACTTC.